The rows below give T cell receptor beta chains drawn from one sample of a study of blood T cell repertoires in COVID-19. Generated by immunoSEQ multiplex PCR, the TCRdb table keeps only in-frame clones and is missing some. The sample has 200,000 to 250,000 clones, 85% to 90% seen once. The sample consisted of PBMCs or T cells enriched from blood (not recorded which). These receptors were taken from a woman aged 45-65 years who had recovered from COVID-19. The CDR3 runs from the conserved cysteine through the conserved F or W. The D gene is left open where the match is weak. Size is omitted from some rows. Given values are once, few, many or a class for expanded clones.

CASSQSWGDEQYF	TGCGCCAGCAGCCAATCCTGGGGGGACGAGCAGTACTTC	NA	TRBJ2-7	NA	TRBV4-3
CASSYTGQGRDSGSPLHF	TGTGCCAGCAGTTATACAGGGCAAGGGAGAGATTCGGGCTCACCCCTCCACTTT	NA	TRBJ1-6	NA	TRBV28
CAATELTVLYANYGYTF	TGTGCCGCCACGGAGTTGACAGTACTGTATGCTAACTATGGCTACACCTTC	NA	TRBJ1-2	NA	TRBV3-1/TRBV3-2
CASSSTGTGNYGYTF	TGTGCCAGCAGTTCAACCGGGACAGGGAACTATGGCTACACCTTC	TRBD1	TRBJ1-2	NA	TRBV28
CASRGTDPGNTIYF	TGTGCCAGCAGAGGGACAGACCCTGGAAACACCATATATTTT	TRBD1	TRBJ1-3	NA	TRBV6-5
CASSLQENLNNEQFF	TGTGCCAGCAGCTTACAGGAAAATCTAAACAATGAGCAGTTCTTC	NA	TRBJ2-1	NA	TRBV5-4
CASSSRHAEAFF	TGTGCCAGCAGCTCAAGACATGCTGAAGCTTTCTTT	NA	TRBJ1-1	NA	TRBV7-6
CASSQGVAVAKNIQYF	TGCGCCAGCAGCCAAGGAGTAGCAGTAGCCAAAAACATTCAGTACTTC	NA	TRBJ2-4	NA	TRBV4-3
CATSPTGVNQPQHF	TGTGCCACCTCCCCAACAGGGGTCAATCAGCCCCAGCATTTT	TRBD1	TRBJ1-5	NA	TRBV6-5
CSVSTASTYEQYF	TGCAGCGTGTCGACAGCCTCCACCTACGAGCAGTACTTC	NA	TRBJ2-7	NA	TRBV29-1
CASRLMSSSGRAYEQYF	TGTGCCAGCAGACTAATGTCTTCTAGCGGGAGGGCCTACGAGCAGTACTTC	TRBD2	TRBJ2-7	NA	TRBV5-6
CASSQDRRTYNEQFF	TGCGCCAGCAGCCAAGATCGGCGGACCTACAATGAGCAGTTCTTC	NA	TRBJ2-1	few	TRBV4-3
CASSPSSGGLDTQYF	TGTGCCAGCAGCCCTTCTAGCGGGGGGCTAGATACGCAGTATTTT	TRBD2	TRBJ2-3	NA	TRBV6-4
CASSPGLAGLTDTQYF	TGTGCCAGCAGTCCGGGACTAGCGGGACTCACAGATACGCAGTATTTT	TRBD2	TRBJ2-3	NA	TRBV2
CASSLVAGGPYEQYF	TGTGCCAGCAGCTTAGTGGCGGGAGGGCCCTACGAGCAGTACTTC	TRBD2	TRBJ2-7	NA	TRBV7-2
CASSSVDEGAGYF	TGTGCCAGCAGTTCCGTTGATGAGGGAGCCGGGTATTTT	NA	TRBJ2-3	NA	TRBV27
CASSFPLLGTPPAREQYF	TGTGCCAGCAGTTTCCCCCTCCTCGGGACACCGCCAGCAAGGGAGCAGTACTTC	NA	TRBJ2-7	NA	TRBV28
CASSLQGGFTEAFF	TGTGCCAGCAGTTTACAGGGCGGGTTCACTGAAGCTTTCTTT	NA	TRBJ1-1	once	TRBV6-2/TRBV6-3
CASRTTVTSYEQYF	TGTGCCAGCAGGACTACAGTGACCTCCTACGAGCAGTACTTC	NA	TRBJ2-7	NA	TRBV2
CASSLLAGDTDTQYF	TGTGCCAGCAGCTTGCTAGCGGGAGACACAGATACGCAGTATTTT	TRBD2	TRBJ2-3	once	TRBV7-2
CASSPGSGSYEQYF	TGTGCCAGCAGCCCGGGTAGCGGGAGTTACGAGCAGTACTTC	TRBD2	TRBJ2-7	NA	TRBV9
CATGQGRNEQYF	TGTGCCACCGGACAGGGAAGGAACGAGCAGTACTTC	TRBD1	TRBJ2-7	NA	TRBV2
CATSRAAGGRQEQYF	TGTGCCACCAGCAGAGCAGCGGGAGGCCGGCAAGAGCAGTACTTC	TRBD2	TRBJ2-7	NA	TRBV15